A single sample is the source of the 2 T cell receptor beta chains below, sequenced in a study of T cell responses to AZD1222 COVID-19 vaccine. The protocol was immunoSEQ multiplex PCR, while the TCRdb copy is restricted to in-frame clones and leaves out a portion. Counted here are tens of thousands of clones, approximately 92% occurring once; the ten biggest clones make up approximately 9.3%. The starting material was peripheral blood, obtained 28 days after the second AZD1222 dose. The receptors here all came from an adult who received the AZD1222 COVID-19 vaccine.

Worth noting for this clone: This sample includes further DNA sequences coding for the same CDR3. V and J are TRBV24-1 and TRBJ2-2; D is perhaps TRBD2 (5 bases). Between the trimmed V and J ends, which lost 9 bases and 4 bases, there was a span of 8 bases. From germline, CDR1 is KGHDR and CDR2 SFDVKD. CDR3 length: 12 amino acids. As DNA, the CDR3 is TGTGCCACCGCCCGGGGCACCGGGGAGCTGTTTTTT. It encodes CATARGTGELFF.

The rearrangement joins TRBV28 to TRBJ1-1; perhaps TRBD1 as D (5 bases). The CDR3 consists of 15 residues. From germline, CDR1 is MDHEN and CDR2 SYDVKM. Trimming pared 11 bases from V and 4 bases from J, leaving 23 bases between. CDR3 region: CAHTRGGYGVTEAFF. CDR3 DNA: TGTGCCCATACGCGGGGGGGGTATGGCGTCACTGAAGCTTTCTTT.